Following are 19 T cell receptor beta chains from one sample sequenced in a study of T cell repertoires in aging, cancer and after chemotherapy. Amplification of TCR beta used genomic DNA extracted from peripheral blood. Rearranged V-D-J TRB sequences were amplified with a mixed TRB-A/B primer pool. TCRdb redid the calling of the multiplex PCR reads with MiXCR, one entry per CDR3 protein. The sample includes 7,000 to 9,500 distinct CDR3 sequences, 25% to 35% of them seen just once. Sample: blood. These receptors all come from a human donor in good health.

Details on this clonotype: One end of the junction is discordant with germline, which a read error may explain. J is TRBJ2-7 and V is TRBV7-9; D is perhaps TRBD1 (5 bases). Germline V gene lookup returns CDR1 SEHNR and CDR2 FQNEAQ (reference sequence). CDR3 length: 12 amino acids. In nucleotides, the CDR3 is TGTGCCAGCAGCTTAGTAGGGGCCGAGCAGTGCTTC. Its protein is CASSLVGAEQCF. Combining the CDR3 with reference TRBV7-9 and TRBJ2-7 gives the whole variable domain DTGVSQNPRHKITKRGQNVTFRCDPISEHNRLYWYRQTLGQGPEFLTYFQNEAQLEKSRLLSDRFSAERPKGSFSTLEIQRTEQGDSAMYLCASSLVGAEQCFGPGTRLTVT.

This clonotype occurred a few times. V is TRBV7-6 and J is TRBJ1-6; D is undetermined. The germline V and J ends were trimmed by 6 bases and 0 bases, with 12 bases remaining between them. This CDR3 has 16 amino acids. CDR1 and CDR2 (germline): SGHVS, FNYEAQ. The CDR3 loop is CASSFSPSSYNSPLHF. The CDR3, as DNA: TGTGCCAGCAGTTTCTCGCCGAGCTCCTATAATTCACCCCTCCACTTT.

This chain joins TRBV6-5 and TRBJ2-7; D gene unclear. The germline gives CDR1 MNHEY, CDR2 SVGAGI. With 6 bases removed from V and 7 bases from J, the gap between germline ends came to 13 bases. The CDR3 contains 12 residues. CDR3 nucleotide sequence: TGTGCCAGCAGGGACGTATCCCGGGAGCAGTACTTC. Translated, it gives CASRDVSREQYF.

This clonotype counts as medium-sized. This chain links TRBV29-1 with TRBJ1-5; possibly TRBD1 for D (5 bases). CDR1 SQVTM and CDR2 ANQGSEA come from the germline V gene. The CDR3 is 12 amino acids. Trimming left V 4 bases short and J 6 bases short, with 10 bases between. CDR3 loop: CSVGQGGQPQHF. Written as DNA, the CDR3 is TGCAGCGTTGGCCAGGGTGGTCAGCCCCAGCATTTT.

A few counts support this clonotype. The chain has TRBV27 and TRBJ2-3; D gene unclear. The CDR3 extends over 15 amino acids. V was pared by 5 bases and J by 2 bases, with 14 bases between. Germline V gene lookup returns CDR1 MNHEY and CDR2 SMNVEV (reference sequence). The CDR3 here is CASSRRLVFTDTQYF. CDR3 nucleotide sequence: TGTGCCAGCAGTCGCCGACTGGTTTTCACAGATACGCAGTATTTT.

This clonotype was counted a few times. CDR3 DNA: TGTGCCAGCAGTCCTAGCAATCAGCCCCAGCATTTT. It specifies CASSPSNQPQHF. This sequence joins TRBV6-5 and TRBJ1-5; D gene unclear. V dropped 5 bases and J dropped 0 bases, with 2 bases sitting between them. There are 12 residues in the CDR3. The V gene's germline CDR1 is MNHEY and CDR2 SVGAGI.

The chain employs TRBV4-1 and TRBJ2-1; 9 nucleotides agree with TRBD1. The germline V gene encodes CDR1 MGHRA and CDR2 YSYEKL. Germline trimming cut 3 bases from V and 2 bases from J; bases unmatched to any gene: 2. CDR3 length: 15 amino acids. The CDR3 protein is CASSHRQGAYNEQFF. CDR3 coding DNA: TGCGCCAGCAGCCACCGACAGGGGGCCTACAATGAGCAGTTCTTC.

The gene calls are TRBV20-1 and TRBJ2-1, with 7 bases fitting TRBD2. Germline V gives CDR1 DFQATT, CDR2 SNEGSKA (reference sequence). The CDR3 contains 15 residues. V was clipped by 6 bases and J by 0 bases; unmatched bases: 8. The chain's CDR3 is CSARLAQSSYNEQFF. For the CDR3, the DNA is TGCAGTGCCCGACTAGCACAGAGCTCCTACAATGAGCAGTTCTTC.

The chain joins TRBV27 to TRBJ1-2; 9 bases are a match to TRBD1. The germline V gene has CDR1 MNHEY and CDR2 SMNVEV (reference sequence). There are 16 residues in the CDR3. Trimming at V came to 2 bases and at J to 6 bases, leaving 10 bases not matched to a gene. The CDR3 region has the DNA TGTGCCAGCAGTTTAGTCCGGGACAGGGTCACCCATGGCTACACCTTC. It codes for CASSLVRDRVTHGYTF.

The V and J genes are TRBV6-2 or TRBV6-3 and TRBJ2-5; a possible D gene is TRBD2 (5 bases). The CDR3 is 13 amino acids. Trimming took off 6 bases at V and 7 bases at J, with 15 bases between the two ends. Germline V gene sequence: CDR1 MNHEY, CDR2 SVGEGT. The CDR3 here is CASSSEAALTQYF. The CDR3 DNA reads TGTGCCAGCAGCTCAGAAGCGGCTCTGACCCAGTACTTC.

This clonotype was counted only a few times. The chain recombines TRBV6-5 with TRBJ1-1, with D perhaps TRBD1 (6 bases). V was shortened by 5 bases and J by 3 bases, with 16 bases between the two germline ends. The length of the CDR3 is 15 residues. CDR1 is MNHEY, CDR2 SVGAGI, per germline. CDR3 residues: CASSERYGGYTEAFF. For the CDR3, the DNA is TGTGCCAGCAGTGAAAGGTACGGGGGCTACACTGAAGCTTTCTTT.

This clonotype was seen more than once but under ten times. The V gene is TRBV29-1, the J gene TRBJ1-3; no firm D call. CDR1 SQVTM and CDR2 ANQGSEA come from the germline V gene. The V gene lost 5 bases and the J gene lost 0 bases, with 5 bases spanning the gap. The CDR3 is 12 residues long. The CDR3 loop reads CSVIFSGNTIYF. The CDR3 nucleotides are TGCAGCGTTATATTCTCTGGAAACACCATATATTTT.

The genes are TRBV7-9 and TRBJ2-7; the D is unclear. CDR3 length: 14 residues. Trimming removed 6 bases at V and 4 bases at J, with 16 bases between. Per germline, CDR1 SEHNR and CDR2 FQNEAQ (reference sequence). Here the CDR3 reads CASSPYRPYYEQYF. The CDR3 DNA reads TGTGCCAGCAGTCCCTACCGTCCATATTACGAGCAGTACTTC.

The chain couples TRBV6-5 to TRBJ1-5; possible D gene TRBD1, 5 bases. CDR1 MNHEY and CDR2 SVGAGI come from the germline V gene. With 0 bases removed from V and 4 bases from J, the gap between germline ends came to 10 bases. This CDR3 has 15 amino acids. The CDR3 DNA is TGTGCCAGCAGTTACTCGCCAGACAGTAATCAGCCCCAGCATTTT. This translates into CASSYSPDSNQPQHF.

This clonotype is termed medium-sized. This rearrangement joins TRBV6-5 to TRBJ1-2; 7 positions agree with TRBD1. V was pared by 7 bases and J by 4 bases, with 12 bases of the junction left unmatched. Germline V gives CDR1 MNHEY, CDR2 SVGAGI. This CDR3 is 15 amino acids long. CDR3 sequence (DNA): TGTGCCAGCACTCGAAGGGGGCAGGGCATCTATGGCTACACCTTC. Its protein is CASTRRGQGIYGYTF.

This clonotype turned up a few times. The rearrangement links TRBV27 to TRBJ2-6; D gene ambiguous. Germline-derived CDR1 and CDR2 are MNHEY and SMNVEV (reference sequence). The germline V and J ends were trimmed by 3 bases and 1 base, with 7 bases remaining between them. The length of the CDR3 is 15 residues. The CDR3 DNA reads TGTGCCAGCAGTTTTGCGGTTTCTGGGGCCAACGTCCTGACTTTC. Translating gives CASSFAVSGANVLTF.

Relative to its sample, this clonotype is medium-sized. This chain's CDR3 is CSVRKTGTGELFF. The CDR3 nucleotides read TGCAGCGTCCGAAAAACAGGGACCGGGGAGCTGTTTTTT. J is TRBJ2-2 and V is TRBV29-1, with D perhaps TRBD1 (6 bases). CDR3 length: 13 amino acids. Trimming stripped 6 bases from V and 5 bases from J, with 13 bases between. CDR1 and CDR2 from the germline V gene are SQVTM and ANQGSEA.

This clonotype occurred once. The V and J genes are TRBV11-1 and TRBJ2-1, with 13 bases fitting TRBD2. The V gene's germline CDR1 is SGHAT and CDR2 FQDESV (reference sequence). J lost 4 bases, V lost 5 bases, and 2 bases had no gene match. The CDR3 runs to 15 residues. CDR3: CASSPGLAGYNEQFF. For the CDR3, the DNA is TGTGCCAGCAGCCCGGGACTAGCGGGGTACAATGAGCAGTTCTTC.

This chain's CDR3 is CASSLNGVRTNPTGELFF. DNA for the CDR3: TGTGCCAGCAGCTTAAATGGTGTTAGGACTAACCCGACCGGGGAGCTGTTTTTT. The chain recombines TRBV7-6 with TRBJ2-2; possibly TRBD2 for D (6 bases). The germline V gene has CDR1 SGHVS and CDR2 FNYEAQ. Trimming stripped 2 bases from V and 5 bases from J, with 21 bases between. The length of the CDR3 is 18 residues.